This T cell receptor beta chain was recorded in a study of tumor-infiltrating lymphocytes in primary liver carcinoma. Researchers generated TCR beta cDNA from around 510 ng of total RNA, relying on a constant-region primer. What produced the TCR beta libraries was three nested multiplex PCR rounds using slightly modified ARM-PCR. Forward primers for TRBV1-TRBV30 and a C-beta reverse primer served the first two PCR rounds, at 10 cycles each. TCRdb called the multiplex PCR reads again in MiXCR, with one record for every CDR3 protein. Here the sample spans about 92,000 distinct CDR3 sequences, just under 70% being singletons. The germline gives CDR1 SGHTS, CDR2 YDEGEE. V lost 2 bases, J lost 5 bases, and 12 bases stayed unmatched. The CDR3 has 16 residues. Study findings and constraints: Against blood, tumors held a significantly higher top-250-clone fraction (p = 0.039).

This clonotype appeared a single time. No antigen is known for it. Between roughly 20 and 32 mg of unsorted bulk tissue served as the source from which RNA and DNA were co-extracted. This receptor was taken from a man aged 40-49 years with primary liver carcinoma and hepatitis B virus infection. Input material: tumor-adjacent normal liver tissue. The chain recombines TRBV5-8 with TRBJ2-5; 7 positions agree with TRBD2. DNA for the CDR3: TGTGCCAGCAGCTTTTCCGGGACTGGCGGGAGTGAGACCCAGTACTTC. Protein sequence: CASSFSGTGGSETQYF.